This T cell receptor beta chain was observed in a study of T cell responses to AZD1222 COVID-19 vaccine. Profiled with immunoSEQ multiplex PCR; TCRdb holds only in-frame clones, not every one. The sample has about 140,000 clones; the top ten hold 2.2%. To note about this clone: Antigen: not known.

Overall study findings and caveats: Baseline serostatus was positive in only a handful of AZD1222 recipients. Breadth and depth of Spike-specific TCRs rose after two AZD1222 doses.

The CDR3 extends over 13 amino acids. The germline V gene has CDR1 SGHRS and CDR2 YFSETQ. V shed 3 bases and J shed 5 bases, with 9 bases lying between them. This receptor was obtained from an adult in good health. The sequenced material came from peripheral blood. J is TRBJ2-1 and V is TRBV5-1; perhaps TRBD2 as D (5 bases). Written as DNA, the CDR3 is TGCGCCAGCAGCTGGACCGGGGACAATGAGCAGTTCTTC. Its protein is CASSWTGDNEQFF.